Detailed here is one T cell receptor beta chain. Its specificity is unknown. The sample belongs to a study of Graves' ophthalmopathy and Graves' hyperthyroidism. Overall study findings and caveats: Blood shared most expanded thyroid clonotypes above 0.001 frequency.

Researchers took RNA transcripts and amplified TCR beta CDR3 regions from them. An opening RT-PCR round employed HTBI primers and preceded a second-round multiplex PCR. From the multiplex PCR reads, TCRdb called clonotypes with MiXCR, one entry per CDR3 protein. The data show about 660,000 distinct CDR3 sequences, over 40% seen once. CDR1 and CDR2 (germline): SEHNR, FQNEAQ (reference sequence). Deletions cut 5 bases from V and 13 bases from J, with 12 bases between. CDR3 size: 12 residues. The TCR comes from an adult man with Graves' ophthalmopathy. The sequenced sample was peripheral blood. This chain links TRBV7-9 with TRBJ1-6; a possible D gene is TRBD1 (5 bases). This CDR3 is CASSQAGGPLHF. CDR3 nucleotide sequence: TGTGCCAGCAGCCAGGCCGGGGGTCCCCTCCACTTT.